The T cell receptor beta chain under discussion was sequenced for a study of blood T cell repertoires in COVID-19. Source study methods: Amplified reference gene primers provided the basis for estimating nucleated cell counts. Assay used: immunoSEQ multiplex PCR; TCRdb lists only in-frame clones, some missing. V and J calls and clone size are those listed in that table; D and trimming were worked out from the DNA. The sample includes 400,000 to 550,000 clones, 85% to 90% of them seen just once. The CDR3 runs 13 residues. Trimming cost V 5 bases and J 5 bases; bases outside gene matches: 3. Germline V gives CDR1 LGHNT, CDR2 FRNRAP.

The rearrangement uses TRBV12-5 and TRBJ2-1; 7 nucleotides agree with TRBD1. The receptor's source is a woman aged 30 to 39 with acute or convalescent COVID-19. Sequenced sample: peripheral blood. CDR3: CASGLGTDNEQFF. In DNA form, the CDR3 reads TGTGCTAGTGGTCTCGGGACAGACAATGAGCAGTTCTTC.